These T cell receptor beta chains were read from a single sample in a study of T cells in Graves' hyperthyroidism and ophthalmopathy. TCRdb ran MiXCR on the multiplex PCR reads and lists one entry per CDR3 protein. The sample has about 350,000 distinct CDR3 sequences; about 15% are singletons. The specimen sequenced was blood. The receptors shown here come from a woman aged 25 to 39 with Graves' hyperthyroidism. CDR3s include the opening cysteine and the closing phenylalanine or tryptophan. D genes are given only for firm matches. Clone size is given for some rows only: seen once, a few or many times, or a class if the clone is expanded.

v_call	j_call	clone_size	d_call	cdr3_nt	cdr3_aa
TRBV20-1	TRBJ2-1	few	-	TGCAGTGCTAGAGCCCTGGCCGGAGAGGGCAATGAGCAGTTCTTC	CSARALAGEGNEQFF
TRBV5-6	TRBJ2-4	few	TRBD2	TGTGCCAGTGCCGGACTAGCTGTAAACATTCAGTACTTC	CASAGLAVNIQYF
TRBV11-2	TRBJ1-2	-	-	TGTGCCAGCAGCTTAGAGGTCAGCGCATCCTATGGCTACACCTTC	CASSLEVSASYGYTF
TRBV6-1	TRBJ1-6	-	TRBD1	TGTGCCAGCGGTGGCCGACAGGGCTCCTATAATTCACCCCTCCACTTT	CASGGRQGSYNSPLHF
TRBV28	TRBJ1-5	few	-	TGTGCCAGCAGTTTTTTTTTTGGTAGCAATCAGCCCCAGCATTTT	CASSFFFGSNQPQHF
TRBV7-3	TRBJ1-1	-	-	TGTGCCAGCAGCCCCGGGTATGGGGGGAACACTGAAGCTTTCTTT	CASSPGYGGNTEAFF
TRBV27	TRBJ2-3	many	TRBD2	TGTGCCAGCAGTTTATCTTTACTAGCGGGGAACACAGATACGCAGTATTTT	CASSLSLLAGNTDTQYF
TRBV7-9	TRBJ1-2	many	-	TGTGCCAGCAGCCCCTTGGCTGGCTACACCTTC	CASSPLAGYTF
TRBV30	TRBJ1-5	few	-	TGTGCCTGGAGTGTAGGTGATCAGCCCCAGCATTTT	CAWSVGDQPQHF
TRBV30	TRBJ1-2	-	-	TGTGCCTGGAGTGTACGTTCGCTGCAGGCAGGGGGCTACACCTTC	CAWSVRSLQAGGYTF
TRBV5-4	TRBJ2-5	-	-	TGTGCCAGCAGCTTGGCCGGGACGGTACAAGAGACCCAGTACTTC	CASSLAGTVQETQYF
TRBV19	TRBJ1-1	many	-	TGTGCCAGTTGTACCAGGAATTGGCAAAACACTGAAGCTTTCTTT	CASCTRNWQNTEAFF
TRBV6-1	TRBJ2-5	-	-	TGTGCCAGCAGTGAACTCCAGCTTATCCAAGAGACCCAGTACTTC	CASSELQLIQETQYF
TRBV24-1	TRBJ1-5	few	-	TGTGCCACCAATAGGGCCGGGCGTAGCAATCAGCCCCAGCATTTT	CATNRAGRSNQPQHF
TRBV19	TRBJ2-5	-	-	TGTGCCAGTAGTATCAATGGGGCAGGGAAGGAGACCCAGTACTTC	CASSINGAGKETQYF
TRBV25-1	TRBJ1-5	-	-	TGTGCCAGCAGTGACCAGCCAAATCAGCCCCAGCATTTT	CASSDQPNQPQHF
TRBV7-9	TRBJ2-1	many	-	TGTGCCAGCAGCTCCACTATGGGACTCCCAGGCCGTAGCTCCTACAATGAGCAGTTCTTC	CASSSTMGLPGRSSYNEQFF
TRBV4-2	TRBJ2-7	few	TRBD2	TGTGCCAGCAGCCCATCGCAACTAGCGGGGACATACGAGCAGTACTTC	CASSPSQLAGTYEQYF
TRBV20-1	TRBJ2-3	many	-	TGCAGTGCTAAAGGAGGGCCTCACGGGACAGATACGCAGTATTTT	CSAKGGPHGTDTQYF
TRBV20-1	TRBJ2-3	-	TRBD2	TGCAGTGCCACTCTGACTAGCGGGAGTCGAGATACGCAGTATTTT	CSATLTSGSRDTQYF
TRBV5-1	TRBJ2-7	few	TRBD2	TGCGCCAGCAGCACCGGAGGTCAAACGGGGGGGCAGTACTTC	CASSTGGQTGGQYF
TRBV24-1	TRBJ1-5	-	-	TGTGCCACCAGTTGGCGGGGCAATCAGCCCCAGCATTTT	CATSWRGNQPQHF
TRBV12-3/TRBV12-4	TRBJ2-3	many	TRBD2	TGTGCCAGCTCCACCTGGGGGGGGACAGATACGCAGTATTTT	CASSTWGGTDTQYF
TRBV11-2	TRBJ2-7	-	TRBD2	TGTGCCAGCAGTCTCGTCGGGAGGAGGACCTACGAGCAGTACTTC	CASSLVGRRTYEQYF
TRBV6-1	TRBJ1-1	few	-	TGTGCCAGCAGTCCCCTCTATGAGGCCACTGAAGCTTTCTTT	CASSPLYEATEAFF
TRBV27	TRBJ2-1	-	TRBD2	TGTGCCAGCAAGGCGGGGGGCAATGAGCAGTTCTTC	CASKAGGNEQFF
TRBV7-6	TRBJ2-3	few	TRBD1	TGTGCCAGCAGCAGACGACCGGACAGGGGTGTGAGAACAGATACGCAGTATTTT	CASSRRPDRGVRTDTQYF
TRBV5-8	TRBJ2-3	-	-	TGTGCCACTTCAACCGGGACCAGAAACACAGATACGCAGTATTTT	CATSTGTRNTDTQYF
TRBV29-1	TRBJ2-7	few	-	TGCAGCGTTCCCGGCGCCAGGGGTGGTTACGAGCAGTACTTC	CSVPGARGGYEQYF
TRBV20-1	TRBJ2-1	few	TRBD2	TGCAGTGCTAGGGGGACTAGCGGGAGGGCCTATCAGTTCTTC	CSARGTSGRAYQFF
TRBV12-3/TRBV12-4	TRBJ2-5	many	-	TGTGCCAGCAGACATTTTGAAGAGACCCAGTACTTC	CASRHFEETQYF
TRBV18	TRBJ2-5	-	TRBD1	TGTGCCAGCTCCCCCTCCCGACAGGGTGGGCTCCAAGAGACCCAGTACTTC	CASSPSRQGGLQETQYF